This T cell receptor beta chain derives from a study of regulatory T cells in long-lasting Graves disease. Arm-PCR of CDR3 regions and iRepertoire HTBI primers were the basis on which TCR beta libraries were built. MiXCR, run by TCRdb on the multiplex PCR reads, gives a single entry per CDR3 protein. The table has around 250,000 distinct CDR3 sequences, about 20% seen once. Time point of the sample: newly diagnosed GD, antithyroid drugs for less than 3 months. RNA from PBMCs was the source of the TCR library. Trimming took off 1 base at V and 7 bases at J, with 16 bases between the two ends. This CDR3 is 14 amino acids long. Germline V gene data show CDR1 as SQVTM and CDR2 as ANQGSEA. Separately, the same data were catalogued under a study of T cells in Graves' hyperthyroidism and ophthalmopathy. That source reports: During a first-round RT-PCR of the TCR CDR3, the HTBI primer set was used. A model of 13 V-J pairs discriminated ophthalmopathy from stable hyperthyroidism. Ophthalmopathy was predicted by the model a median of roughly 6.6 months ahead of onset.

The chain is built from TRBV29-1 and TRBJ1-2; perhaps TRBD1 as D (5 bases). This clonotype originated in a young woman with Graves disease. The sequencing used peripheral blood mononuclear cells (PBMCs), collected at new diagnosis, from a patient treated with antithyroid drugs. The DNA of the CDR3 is TGCAGCGTTGAAGCGCAGGCAGGGATAAGTGGCTACACCTTC. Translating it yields CSVEAQAGISGYTF.